These T cell receptor beta chains were read from a single sample in a study of CD8 T cells in ankylosing spondylitis. TCRdb reanalysed the 5' RACE reads using MiXCR and keeps one entry per CDR3 protein. The sample holds about 250,000 distinct CDR3 sequences, more than 25% seen once. The sequencing sample was made of blood, either unsorted or a sorted T cell fraction (not recorded which). The receptors derive from a male donor with ankylosing spondylitis or in good health (not recorded which). The CDR3 runs from the conserved cysteine through the conserved F or W. D genes are given only for firm matches. A row's size may be missing; if present it is once, few, many or a size class.

D gene	J gene	clone size	V gene	CDR3 protein	CDR3 DNA
NA	TRBJ1-2	many	TRBV18	CASSPQGGNNYGYTF	TGTGCCAGCTCACCACAGGGTGGCAACAACTATGGCTACACCTTC
NA	TRBJ1-1	few	TRBV5-1	CASSTYRETFTEAFF	TGCGCCAGCAGCACGTACAGGGAAACCTTCACTGAAGCTTTCTTT
TRBD1	TRBJ2-7	few	TRBV5-6	CASSLGSLGQTTYEQYF	TGTGCCAGCAGCTTGGGGTCATTGGGACAGACAACCTACGAGCAGTACTTC
TRBD1	TRBJ2-3	NA	TRBV4-1	CASSQIGQGSGSADTQYF	TGCGCCAGCAGCCAAATCGGACAGGGGTCGGGATCTGCAGATACGCAGTATTTT
NA	TRBJ1-1	NA	TRBV29-1	CSVEVPGLSNTEAFF	TGCAGCGTTGAAGTCCCCGGACTTTCGAACACTGAAGCTTTCTTT
NA	TRBJ1-5	NA	TRBV5-1	CASSEGDNQPQHF	TGCGCCAGCAGCGAGGGGGACAATCAGCCCCAGCATTTT
TRBD2	TRBJ2-1	few	TRBV29-1	CSVSTGTNYDEQFF	TGCAGCGTCTCTACCGGGACTAATTACGATGAGCAGTTCTTC
NA	TRBJ1-2	NA	TRBV27	CASSFSGTSAYGYTF	TGTGCCAGCAGTTTCAGCGGGACTTCGGCCTATGGCTACACCTTC
NA	TRBJ2-3	few	TRBV4-2	CASSQRQAADTQYF	TGTGCCAGCAGCCAACGACAGGCAGCAGATACGCAGTATTTT
NA	TRBJ2-7	few	TRBV6-1	CASRTTGIGDYEQYF	TGTGCCAGCAGAACAACAGGGATCGGGGACTACGAGCAGTACTTC
NA	TRBJ2-4	many	TRBV20-1	CSASPVPPDKNIQYF	TGCAGTGCTAGCCCCGTCCCCCCTGACAAAAACATTCAGTACTTC
NA	TRBJ2-5	NA	TRBV28	CASSGARRAYQETQYF	TGTGCCAGCAGCGGGGCGCGGAGAGCGTACCAAGAGACCCAGTACTTC
TRBD2	TRBJ2-5	few	TRBV3-1	CASSQPLTSGKETQYF	TGTGCCAGCAGCCAACCCTTAACTAGCGGGAAAGAGACCCAGTACTTC
NA	TRBJ2-7	NA	TRBV3-1	CASSQGGFGYEQYF	TGTGCCAGCAGCCAAGGAGGGTTCGGCTACGAGCAGTACTTC
TRBD1	TRBJ2-7	NA	TRBV20-1	CSAPYRDRGHEQYF	TGCAGTGCCCCATACCGGGACAGGGGGCACGAGCAGTACTTC
NA	TRBJ2-7	few	TRBV6-1	CASSPGLFPYEQYF	TGTGCCAGCAGCCCCGGTCTCTTCCCTTACGAGCAGTACTTC
NA	TRBJ2-7	few	TRBV11-2	CASSLDLGMGDEQYF	TGTGCCAGCAGCTTAGATTTAGGGATGGGTGACGAGCAGTACTTC
NA	TRBJ2-2	NA	TRBV6-5	CASSYFLVTGPNTGELFF	TGTGCCAGCAGTTACTTTCTTGTGACGGGGCCGAACACCGGGGAGCTGTTTTTT
NA	TRBJ2-7	few	TRBV11-2	CASSLGNAAYEQYF	TGTGCCAGCAGCTTAGGGAACGCAGCCTACGAGCAGTACTTC
NA	TRBJ2-1	NA	TRBV20-1	CSARRVGVNEQFF	TGCAGTGCTAGACGAGTCGGCGTCAATGAGCAGTTCTTC
NA	TRBJ1-2	few	TRBV4-1	CASSQPPGALNYGYTF	TGCGCCAGCAGCCAACCCCCAGGGGCCCTTAACTATGGCTACACCTTC
TRBD1	TRBJ2-7	few	TRBV27	CASSLSTGVVYYEQYF	TGTGCCAGCAGTTTGTCCACAGGGGTTGTGTACTACGAGCAGTACTTC
NA	TRBJ2-7	NA	TRBV9	CASSARGDGHSYEQYF	TGTGCCAGCAGCGCCCGCGGGGACGGACACTCCTACGAGCAGTACTTC
TRBD1	TRBJ1-5	NA	TRBV5-1	CASSKGTGGNQPQHF	TGCGCCAGCAGCAAGGGGACAGGGGGCAATCAGCCCCAGCATTTT
TRBD1	TRBJ1-6	NA	TRBV6-1	CASTAGTGAPLHF	TGTGCCAGCACCGCCGGGACAGGGGCCCCCCTCCACTTT
TRBD2	TRBJ2-3	NA	TRBV4-1	CASSQPLAGMTDTQYF	TGCGCCAGCAGCCAACCTCTAGCGGGGATGACAGATACGCAGTATTTT
NA	TRBJ2-5	few	TRBV27	CASSLWLADQETQYF	TGTGCCAGCAGTTTATGGTTAGCGGACCAAGAGACCCAGTACTTC
TRBD2	TRBJ2-2	few	TRBV20-1	CSARRPLGASGGAVGELFF	TGCAGTGCTAGAAGGCCCCTCGGTGCGAGCGGGGGGGCCGTCGGGGAGCTGTTTTTT
NA	TRBJ2-1	NA	TRBV4-1	CASSQDIRDEQFF	TGCGCCAGCAGCCAAGATATAAGGGATGAGCAGTTCTTC